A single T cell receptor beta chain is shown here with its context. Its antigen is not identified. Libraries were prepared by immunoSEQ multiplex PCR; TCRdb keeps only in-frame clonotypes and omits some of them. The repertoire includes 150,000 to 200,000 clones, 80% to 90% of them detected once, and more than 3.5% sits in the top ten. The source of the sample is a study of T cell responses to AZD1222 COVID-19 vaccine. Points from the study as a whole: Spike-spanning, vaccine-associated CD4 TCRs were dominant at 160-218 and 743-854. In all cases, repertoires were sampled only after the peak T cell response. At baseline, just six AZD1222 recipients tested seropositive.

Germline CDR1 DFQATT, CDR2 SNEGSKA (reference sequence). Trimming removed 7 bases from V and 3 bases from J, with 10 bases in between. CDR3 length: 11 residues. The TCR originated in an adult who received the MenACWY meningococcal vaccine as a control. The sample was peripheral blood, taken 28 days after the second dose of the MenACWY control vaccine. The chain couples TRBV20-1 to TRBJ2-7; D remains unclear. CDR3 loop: CSVRVFYEQYF. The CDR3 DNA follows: TGCAGTGTAAGGGTATTCTACGAGCAGTACTTC.